A single sample gave rise to the 22 T cell receptor beta chains below, sequenced in a study of HIV-infected patients and healthy controls. Around 530 ng RNA was reverse transcribed with alpha and beta constant-region primers. Alpha and beta chain libraries were made separately by chain-specific third strand synthesis with multiplexing indices. One entry per CDR3 protein results from TCRdb running MiXCR on the 5' RACE reads. Of 8,500 to 11,000 distinct CDR3 sequences detected, 8% appear once; the ten largest clones hold roughly 4%. All unsorted peripheral T cells were captured because whole blood was used without fractionation. The sequenced material came from blood. These TCRs come from an adult in good health.

This clonotype has just one count. V is TRBV5-1 and J is TRBJ1-1; tentatively, D is TRBD1 (5 bases). The V end was cut by 4 bases, the J end by 7 bases, with 14 bases between. The germline V gene encodes CDR1 SGHRS and CDR2 YFSETQ. The CDR3 spans 13 residues. The CDR3, as DNA: TGCGCCAGCAGCAGCGGACACTCTATTGAAGCTTTCTTT. Protein sequence: CASSSGHSIEAFF.

This clonotype appeared many times. This rearrangement joins TRBV29-1 to TRBJ2-1; D possibly matches TRBD1 or TRBD2 (6 bases each). The germline V gene encodes CDR1 SQVTM and CDR2 ANQGSEA. The CDR3 is 12 amino acids. Trimming removed 3 bases at V and 9 bases at J, with 12 bases between. The DNA of the CDR3 is TGCAGCGTTGACCTCGGAGGGGGTGAGCAGTTCTTC. Residues: CSVDLGGGEQFF.

This clonotype was detected many times. The CDR3 here is CASSGLGPEAFF. Written as DNA, the CDR3 is TGTGCCAGCAGCGGCCTCGGCCCTGAAGCTTTCTTT. This chain joins TRBV11-2 and TRBJ1-1, with D hard to call. Germline CDR1 reads SGHAT; CDR2 reads FQNNGV. This CDR3 spans 12 amino acids. V was clipped by 5 bases and J by 6 bases, with 10 bases between them.

This clonotype ranks as medium-sized. The chain couples TRBV30 to TRBJ2-5; tentative D call: TRBD2 (6 bases). Looked up from germline, CDR1 is GTSNPN and CDR2 is SVGIG (reference sequence). Trimming took off 4 bases at V and 2 bases at J, with 14 bases between the two ends. This CDR3 spans 14 amino acids. The CDR3 is CAWILRGSQETQYF. The CDR3 DNA is TGTGCCTGGATACTGCGGGGTTCTCAAGAGACCCAGTACTTC. Filled out from reference TRBV30 and TRBJ2-5, the complete variable domain reads SQTIHQWPATLVQPVGSPLSLECTVEGTSNPNLYWYRQAAGRGLQLLFYSVGIGQISSEVPQNLSASRPQDRQFILSSKKLLLSDSGFYLCAWILRGSQETQYFGPGTRLLVL.

In its sample, this clonotype ranks as medium-sized. The genes are TRBV5-1 and TRBJ1-1; D may be TRBD1 (6 bases). CDR3 size: 13 residues. V was clipped by 3 bases and J by 7 bases, with 13 bases between them. The germline V gene has CDR1 SGHRS and CDR2 YFSETQ. Written as DNA, the CDR3 is TGCGCCAGCAGCTGGGGACAAGGGGGTGAAGCTTTCTTT. Residues: CASSWGQGGEAFF.

Judged by abundance, this clonotype is medium-sized. This chain connects TRBV15 to TRBJ2-5; TRBD2 matches at 16 bases. Trimming cost V 5 bases and J 3 bases; bases outside gene matches: 9. This CDR3 is built from 18 residues. Germline values: CDR1 LNHNV, CDR2 YYDKDF (reference sequence). CDR3 sequence (DNA): TGTGCCACCAGCGTCGGGACTAGCGGGGGGGCCCTGAAAGAGACCCAGTACTTC. As protein: CATSVGTSGGALKETQYF. The full variable domain, rest sourced from reference TRBV15 and TRBJ2-5, is DAMVIQNPRYQVTQFGKPVTLSCSQTLNHNVMYWYQQKSSQAPKLLFHYYDKDFNNEADTPDNFQSRRPNTSFCFLDIRSPGLGDTAMYLCATSVGTSGGALKETQYFGPGTRLLVL.

This clonotype appeared many times. The J gene is TRBJ2-3, the V gene TRBV12-3 or TRBV12-4; no definite D call. Trimming took 2 bases from V and 0 from J, leaving 3 bases between them. CDR3 size: 13 residues. CDR3 amino acids: CASSLYSTDTQYF. The CDR3 DNA reads as TGTGCCAGCAGTTTATACAGCACAGATACGCAGTATTTT.

Relative to its sample, this clonotype is medium-sized. This chain joins TRBV11-2 and TRBJ2-1; no definite D call. The ends were cut back, 4 bases at V and 5 bases at J, with 12 bases in the middle. Germline V CDR1 and CDR2: SGHAT, FQNNGV. The CDR3 loop spans 14 amino acids. As DNA, the CDR3 is TGTGCCAGCAGCTCCTCCGACACTAACAATGAGCAGTTCTTC. This sequence encodes CASSSSDTNNEQFF.

This clonotype was observed many times. CDR3 residues: CASSEMLGTAYEQYF. The CDR3 region has the DNA TGTGCCAGCAGCGAGATGCTCGGGACAGCCTACGAGCAGTACTTC. The chain recombines TRBV7-2 with TRBJ2-7; 7 bases match TRBD1. V trimming: 5 bases; J trimming: 2 bases; junction bases outside the gene matches: 9. This CDR3 region has 15 residues. Germline V CDR1 and CDR2: SGHTA, FQGNSA.

The rearrangement joins TRBV25-1 to TRBJ2-3, with 9 bases that match TRBD1. Germline V gene sequence: CDR1 MGHDK, CDR2 SYGVNS. V lost 6 bases, J lost 2 bases, and 3 bases stayed unmatched. This CDR3 region has 14 residues. The CDR3 DNA reads TGTGCCAGCAGGGGACAGGGACTCACAGATACGCAGTATTTT. Its protein product is CASRGQGLTDTQYF.

This clonotype occurred a few times. The J gene is TRBJ2-5, the V gene TRBV5-1; D not certain. V gave up 7 bases and J gave up 5 bases, with 9 bases separating them. Germline-derived CDR1 and CDR2 are SGHRS and YFSETQ. The CDR3 sequence is 11 residues long. The CDR3 sequence: CASGEGETQYF. The CDR3 nucleotides read TGCGCCAGCGGCGAAGGGGAGACCCAGTACTTC.

The CDR3 is CASSYRSDNSPLHF. Here the CDR3 DNA reads TGTGCCAGCAGTTACAGGTCAGATAATTCACCCCTCCACTTT. The rearrangement uses TRBV6-2 or TRBV6-3 and TRBJ1-6, with unresolved D. Germline assignment: CDR1 MNHEY and CDR2 SVGEGT. This CDR3 is built from 14 residues. The V end lost 2 bases, the J end lost 5 bases, and 7 bases lay between the germline ends.

The CDR3 DNA sequence: TGTGCCAGCAGGATGGCCAGGGGGACTGAAGCTTTCTTT. This codes for CASRMARGTEAFF. The chain employs TRBV5-4 and TRBJ1-1, with TRBD1 matching over 7 bases. The CDR3 extends over 13 amino acids. The V gene end was trimmed by 5 bases and the J gene end by 5 bases; junction bases not matched to a gene: 6. Germline CDR1 SGHNT, CDR2 YYREEE (reference sequence).

The chain employs TRBV2 and TRBJ2-7; 10 bases map to TRBD2. V was clipped by 5 bases and J by 3 bases; unmatched bases: 16. In germline, CDR1 is SNHLY, CDR2 FYNNEI. This CDR3 has 18 residues. CDR3 bases: TGTGCCAGCAGTCGACTAGCGGGTCCGACCCGTGTAGACTACGAGCAGTACTTC. As protein: CASSRLAGPTRVDYEQYF. Together with reference TRBV2 and TRBJ2-7, the CDR3 gives the full variable domain: EPEVTQTPSHQVTQMGQEVILRCVPISNHLYFYWYRQILGQKVEFLVSFYNNEISEKSEIFDDQFSVERPDGSNFTLKIRSTKLEDSAMYFCASSRLAGPTRVDYEQYFGPGTRLTVT.

This clonotype was detected many times. The rearrangement uses TRBV6-1 and TRBJ1-6; D gene ambiguous. Germline CDR1 MNHNS, CDR2 SASEGT. Trimming removed 10 bases at V and 6 bases at J, with 16 bases between. The CDR3 sequence is 14 residues long. CDR3 sequence (DNA): TGTGCCACCGGGATGGTGGAAGCTAATTCACCCCTCCACTTT. This gives the protein CATGMVEANSPLHF.

The rearrangement uses TRBV6-2 or TRBV6-3 and TRBJ1-2; D gene uncertain. The V gene lost 8 bases and the J gene lost 8 bases, with 24 bases spanning the gap. In germline, CDR1 is MNHEY, CDR2 SVGEGT. This CDR3 region has 15 residues. CDR3 sequence: CASLPRTARVEGYTF. CDR3 nucleotides: TGTGCCAGCCTCCCCCGGACTGCTCGGGTGGAGGGCTACACCTTC.

This clonotype is categorized as medium-sized. CDR3 loop: CASSIRQGGTEAFF. The CDR3 region has the DNA TGTGCCAGCAGCATACGACAGGGGGGCACTGAAGCTTTCTTT. V gene TRBV7-2 combines with J gene TRBJ1-1; 9 bases line up with TRBD1. Looked up from germline, CDR1 is SGHTA and CDR2 is FQGNSA. The CDR3 is 14 amino acids. J gave up 4 bases and V 5 bases, and 5 bases lay outside the gene matches.

This clonotype was counted ten times or more. V is TRBV19 and J is TRBJ1-3; maybe TRBD1 (6 bases). The germline V gene has CDR1 LNHDA and CDR2 SQIVND (reference sequence). Trimming removed 4 bases from V and 4 bases from J, with 17 bases in between. CDR3 length: 16 residues. CDR3 sequence reads: CASSRWDIRRGNTIYF. Written as DNA, the CDR3 is TGTGCCAGTAGTAGATGGGACATCCGGCGCGGAAACACCATATATTTT.

This clonotype is judged medium-sized. The genes are TRBV20-1 and TRBJ1-5; 10 nucleotides line up with TRBD1. This CDR3 contains 14 residues. V lost 0 bases and J lost 11; bases outside the gene matches: 7. From germline, CDR1 is DFQATT and CDR2 SNEGSKA (reference sequence). The CDR3 nucleotides are TGCAGTGCTAGAGAGGGGACAGGGGCCATATCCCAGCATTTT. Translation gives CSAREGTGAISQHF.

The chain links TRBV12-3 or TRBV12-4 to TRBJ1-5, with 9 nucleotides matching TRBD1. The CDR3 is made up of 24 amino acids. V was clipped by 3 bases and J by 4 bases; unmatched bases: 31. This CDR3 reads CASSFRDREGPTLTDGWNNQPQHF. CDR3 in DNA: TGTGCCAGCAGTTTCCGGGACAGGGAAGGACCCACGCTCACCGACGGATGGAATAATCAGCCCCAGCATTTT.

This sequence joins TRBV5-1 and TRBJ1-2, with TRBD1 matching 7 bases. V dropped 5 bases and J dropped 7; count of bases not matched to a gene: 17. Germline loops: CDR1 SGHRS, CDR2 YFSETQ. The CDR3 is 16 amino acids. The CDR3 region is CASRERSGGELGGYTF. Here the CDR3 DNA reads TGCGCCAGCAGAGAAAGATCAGGGGGTGAACTGGGTGGCTACACCTTC.

The chain uses TRBV29-1 and TRBJ1-5; D is unclear. Germline V gene data show CDR1 as SQVTM and CDR2 as ANQGSEA. CDR3 size: 13 residues. With 7 bases removed from V and 3 bases from J, the gap between germline ends came to 13 bases. The CDR3 nucleotides read TGCAGCGCCGCGACTGATCTCAATCAGCCCCAGCATTTT. Protein product: CSAATDLNQPQHF.